The 28 T cell receptor beta chains reported below all come from one sample, sequenced in a study of T-cell reconstitution after alpha-beta-depleted transplantation in children. Unique molecular identifiers were incorporated into the prepared TCRbeta library. TCRdb fed the PCR reads into MiXCR, producing one record per CDR3 protein. The sample has a few hundred thousand distinct CDR3 sequences; over 9.5% are singletons. Material: PBMCs from the stem cell graft donor, obtained from the stem cell graft. All receptors come from a human donor who donated a stem cell graft to a child with SCID.

This clonotype has just a few counts. A much larger clone is a single base away; this may be a read error. The CDR3 protein is CSAEGGGNYGDTF. CDR3 nucleotide sequence: TGCAGTGCGGAGGGAGGTGGCAACTATGGCGACACCTTC. The V and J genes are TRBV20-1 and TRBJ1-2; D gene unclear. The CDR3 extends over 13 amino acids. Germline CDR1 reads DFQATT; CDR2 reads SNEGSKA (reference sequence).

In its sample, this clonotype was seen a few times. This chain links TRBV5-1 with TRBJ2-7, with 7 bases matching TRBD1. The CDR3 length is 16 residues. V gave up 4 bases and J gave up 2 bases; unmatched junction bases: 12. CDR1 and CDR2 from the germline V gene are SGHRS and YFSETQ. CDR3 in DNA: TGCGCCAGCAGCCAGAGTTCCGGGACAGTGGCCTACGAGCAGTACTTC. Encoded protein: CASSQSSGTVAYEQYF. Looking up the rest from reference TRBV5-1 and TRBJ2-7 gives the full variable domain: KAGVTQTPRYLIKTRGQQVTLSCSPISGHRSVSWYQQTPGQGLQFLFEYFSETQRNKGNFPGRFSGRQFSNSRSEMNVSTLELGDSALYLCASSQSSGTVAYEQYFGPGTRLTVT.

This clonotype showed up many times. The V and J genes are TRBV12-3 or TRBV12-4 and TRBJ1-3, with TRBD1 matching over 8 bases. The CDR3 runs to 15 residues. Trimming cost V 8 bases and J 0 bases; bases outside gene matches: 6. The CDR3: CASARDRSSGNTIYF. The CDR3 DNA reads TGTGCCAGCGCCCGGGACAGGAGCTCTGGAAACACCATATATTTT.

This clonotype was counted at least ten times. The chain uses TRBV6-5 and TRBJ1-1, with TRBD1 identical over 8 bases. This CDR3 is built from 17 residues. V shed 0 bases, J shed 0 bases, and the junction held 6 bases outside the gene matches. CDR1 and CDR2 from the germline V gene are MNHEY and SVGAGI. The CDR3 spells CASSYSLPTGVNTEAFF. The DNA of the CDR3 is TGTGCCAGCAGTTACTCCCTGCCGACAGGGGTGAACACTGAAGCTTTCTTT.

This clonotype showed up many times. J is TRBJ1-3 and V is TRBV24-1, with D uncertain. The germline V gene encodes CDR1 KGHDR and CDR2 SFDVKD. CDR3 length: 13 residues. Between the trimmed V and J ends, which lost 4 bases and 3 bases, there was a span of 6 bases. CDR3: CATSEGLGNTIYF. CDR3 DNA: TGTGCCACCAGTGAAGGGCTTGGAAACACCATATATTTT.

This clonotype was observed at least ten times. This sequence joins TRBV7-9 and TRBJ1-2; possibly TRBD1 for D (5 bases). Germline values: CDR1 SEHNR, CDR2 FQNEAQ (reference sequence). Trimming shortened V by 5 bases and J by 3 bases, and 19 bases separated the two germline ends. The CDR3 runs 16 residues. CDR3 sequence reads: CASSPPDLGADYGYTF. The CDR3 DNA reads as TGTGCCAGCAGCCCCCCGGATCTTGGGGCAGACTATGGCTACACCTTC.

In regard to this clonotype: A much more abundant neighbour one base away suggests this may be a read error. The V gene is TRBV25-1, the J gene TRBJ2-7; possibly TRBD1 for D (6 bases). The germline V gene has CDR1 MGHDK and CDR2 SYGVNS. V was clipped by 8 bases and J by 8 bases, with 22 bases between them. CDR3 length: 14 amino acids. CDR3 loop: CASRDSGTPYKQYF. The CDR3 DNA is TGTGCCAGCCGCGACTCCGGGACACCTTACAAGCAGTACTTC.

In its sample, this clonotype was seen many times. The V gene is TRBV5-1, the J gene TRBJ1-3, with D possibly matching TRBD1 (5 bases). This CDR3 is 15 amino acids long. Per germline, CDR1 SGHRS and CDR2 YFSETQ. Trimming removed 3 bases at V and 2 bases at J, with 12 bases between. CDR3 residues: CASSSSGTTGNTIYF. The CDR3 DNA follows: TGCGCCAGCAGCTCGTCCGGGACGACTGGAAACACCATATATTTT.

This clonotype appeared a few times. The chain has TRBV29-1 and TRBJ2-3; D assignment may be TRBD1 or TRBD2 (5 bases each). V was cut by 8 bases and J by 6 bases, with 18 bases left in between. From germline, CDR1 is SQVTM and CDR2 ANQGSEA. There are 13 residues in the CDR3. Here the CDR3 reads CSSAGTHRDTQYF. The CDR3 DNA reads TGCAGCTCCGCCGGGACCCATCGGGATACGCAGTATTTT.

This clonotype was recorded many times. In DNA form, the CDR3 reads TGTGCCAGCAGTTACGCAAGTTACAATGAGCAGTTCTTC. This codes for CASSYASYNEQFF. V gene TRBV6-2 or TRBV6-3 combines with J gene TRBJ2-1; D gene unclear. The germline V and J ends were trimmed by 2 bases and 4 bases, with 6 bases remaining between them. Germline-derived CDR1 and CDR2 are MNHEY and SVGEGT. CDR3 length: 13 amino acids.

This clonotype was seen only a few times. The chain joins TRBV2 to TRBJ1-2, with D unclear. The germline V gene has CDR1 SNHLY and CDR2 FYNNEI. The CDR3 sequence is 13 residues long. Trimming cost V 5 bases and J 8 bases, with 15 bases left between them. CDR3 DNA: TGTGCCAGCAGTACCACATGGGTCGGCGGCTACACCTTC. This encodes CASSTTWVGGYTF. Filled out from reference TRBV2 and TRBJ1-2, the complete variable domain reads EPEVTQTPSHQVTQMGQEVILRCVPISNHLYFYWYRQILGQKVEFLVSFYNNEISEKSEIFDDQFSVERPDGSNFTLKIRSTKLEDSAMYFCASSTTWVGGYTFGSGTRLTVV.

This clonotype was seen many times. V usage is TRBV6-5 and J usage is TRBJ1-1, with 7 bases lining up with TRBD1. V lost 7 bases and J lost 1; bases outside the gene matches: 12. Per the germline V gene, CDR1 is MNHEY and CDR2 is SVGAGI. The CDR3 sequence is 16 residues long. The CDR3 protein is CASILGGRGANTEAFF. The CDR3 DNA is TGTGCCAGCATTCTGGGGGGCAGGGGGGCGAACACTGAAGCTTTCTTT.

Only a few counts were recorded for this clonotype. J is TRBJ1-1 and V is TRBV29-1; D perhaps matches TRBD1 (6 bases). Per the germline V gene, CDR1 is SQVTM and CDR2 is ANQGSEA. Trimming removed 4 bases at V and 2 bases at J, with 20 bases between. There are 16 residues in the CDR3. Written as DNA, the CDR3 is TGCAGCGTTGTCGGGACACAGGGAAGATTTAACACTGAAGCTTTCTTT. This gives the protein CSVVGTQGRFNTEAFF.

The sample holds many counts of this clonotype. The chain joins TRBV20-1 to TRBJ1-1; D gene unclear. This CDR3 contains 12 residues. Germline V CDR1 and CDR2: DFQATT, SNEGSKA (reference sequence). Trimming left V 5 bases short and J 4 bases short, with 11 bases between. The CDR3 nucleotides are TGCAGTGCTGGACCCTCTGCCACTGAAGCTTTCTTT. Translated: CSAGPSATEAFF.

In its sample, this clonotype was seen a few times. The chain joins TRBV27 to TRBJ1-1; D not resolved. Germline V lookup: CDR1 MNHEY, CDR2 SMNVEV (reference sequence). The CDR3 runs 16 residues. V lost 7 bases and J 1 base, leaving 19 bases between the germline ends. CDR3 nucleotides: TGTGCCAGCATGACGCACGAACTGACCGCGAACACTGAAGCTTTCTTT. Encoded protein: CASMTHELTANTEAFF.

As to this clonotype: A clone one base away is much larger, so this may be a read error. V gene TRBV29-1 combines with J gene TRBJ1-4; D remains unclear. V lost 7 bases and J 10 bases, leaving 13 bases between the germline ends. This CDR3 contains 11 residues. CDR1 is SQVTM and CDR2 is ANQGSEA in the germline V gene. CDR3 protein: CSAEDPVKLFF. The CDR3 nucleotides are TGCAGCGCGGAGGACCCGGTAAAACTGTTTTTT.

Concerning this clonotype itself: A read error may produce the germline difference seen at one junction end. The chain joins TRBV10-3 to TRBJ1-2; D remains ambiguous. The CDR3 totals 21 residues. Germline values: CDR1 ENHRY, CDR2 SYGVKD. This CDR3 reads CAISESIPPARRDNPNYGDTF. The CDR3 DNA sequence: TGTGCCATCAGTGAGTCGATTCCCCCGGCCCGCAGAGATAATCCTAACTATGGCGACACCTTC.

This clonotype came up a few times. V and J are TRBV24-1 and TRBJ1-2, with TRBD1 matching over 9 bases. The CDR3 contains 15 residues. From germline, CDR1 is KGHDR and CDR2 SFDVKD. The J segment lost 2 bases and the V segment lost 3 bases, leaving 3 bases of the junction unmatched. CDR3 protein: CATSDPGQGNYGYTF. The CDR3 coding sequence is TGTGCCACCAGTGATCCCGGACAGGGGAACTATGGCTACACCTTC.

This clonotype was seen many times. The chain couples TRBV28 to TRBJ2-3; a possible D gene is TRBD1 (6 bases). The CDR3 runs to 11 residues. Germline CDR1 MDHEN, CDR2 SYDVKM. V shed 9 bases and J shed 4 bases, with 8 bases lying between them. CDR3 nucleotide sequence: TGTGCCAGTCAGGGGCCAGATACGCAGTATTTT. This sequence encodes CASQGPDTQYF.

This clonotype was counted many times. J is TRBJ2-1 and V is TRBV20-1; D assignment may be TRBD1 or TRBD2 (5 bases each). The CDR3 has 15 amino acids. CDR1 and CDR2 (germline): DFQATT, SNEGSKA (reference sequence). Trimming stripped 0 bases from V and 1 base from J, with 10 bases between. The CDR3 here is CSARDMRGSYNEQFF. In DNA, the CDR3 is TGCAGTGCTAGAGATATGAGGGGATCCTACAATGAGCAGTTCTTC.

Ten or more counts support this clonotype. CDR3 nucleotides: TGTGCCAGCAGCCTCCGGACAGGGGGCGCGGGATTCGCAGATACGCAGTATTTT. This sequence encodes CASSLRTGGAGFADTQYF. V gene TRBV7-3 combines with J gene TRBJ2-3, with TRBD1 identical over 11 bases. The CDR3 is 18 residues long. From germline, CDR1 is SGHTA and CDR2 FQGTGA. V dropped 5 bases and J dropped 4; count of bases not matched to a gene: 14.

This clonotype was seen at least ten times. J is TRBJ2-2 and V is TRBV5-1; D is unresolved. Trimming removed 6 bases at V and 3 bases at J, with 12 bases between. The CDR3 covers 14 residues. Germline-derived CDR1 and CDR2 are SGHRS and YFSETQ. The CDR3 loop is CASTVDTYTGELFF. In DNA, the CDR3 is TGCGCCAGCACCGTCGACACTTACACCGGGGAGCTGTTTTTT.

This clonotype appeared many times. The V call is TRBV12-3 or TRBV12-4, the J call TRBJ1-4; the D gene is possibly TRBD1 (6 bases). V was trimmed by 4 bases and J by 7 bases, leaving 13 bases between them. This CDR3 is 14 amino acids long. This CDR3 reads CASSSDSLGEKLFF. The CDR3 coding sequence is TGTGCCAGCAGTTCGGACAGTTTGGGTGAAAAACTGTTTTTT.

Many counts were recorded for this clonotype. This chain links TRBV20-1 with TRBJ2-5; D is tentatively TRBD1 or TRBD2 (6 bases each). The germline V and J ends were trimmed by 1 base and 4 bases, with 13 bases remaining between them. In germline, CDR1 is DFQATT, CDR2 SNEGSKA (reference sequence). The CDR3 extends over 14 amino acids. The CDR3 sequence: CSARVGASAETQYF. Here the CDR3 DNA reads TGCAGTGCTAGAGTGGGGGCTAGCGCAGAGACCCAGTACTTC.

This clonotype was counted ten times or more. The chain recombines TRBV7-6 with TRBJ1-2; a possible D gene is TRBD1 (5 bases). The CDR3 runs to 14 residues. Trimming pared 2 bases from V and 8 bases from J, leaving 15 bases between. Germline assignment: CDR1 SGHVS and CDR2 FNYEAQ. Written as DNA, the CDR3 is TGTGCCAGCAGCTTACATCGGGGCCCGGGCGGCTACACCTTC. Amino acid sequence: CASSLHRGPGGYTF.

This clonotype was counted ten times or more. The CDR3 region is CASSKGLAKDTQYF. The CDR3, as DNA: TGCGCCAGCAGCAAGGGACTAGCTAAGGATACGCAGTATTTT. This chain links TRBV5-1 with TRBJ2-3, with 9 bases that match TRBD2. The CDR3 is 14 amino acids. Trimming cost V 4 bases and J 6 bases; bases outside gene matches: 6. Germline CDR1 SGHRS, CDR2 YFSETQ. Drawing the rest from reference TRBV5-1 and TRBJ2-3, the complete variable domain is KAGVTQTPRYLIKTRGQQVTLSCSPISGHRSVSWYQQTPGQGLQFLFEYFSETQRNKGNFPGRFSGRQFSNSRSEMNVSTLELGDSALYLCASSKGLAKDTQYFGPGTRLTVL.

Comment on this clonotype: A read error may explain this, as a much larger clone is one base away. The chain recombines TRBV9 with TRBJ1-2; D possibly corresponds to TRBD1 (5 bases). Trimming took 0 bases from V and 12 from J, leaving 9 bases between them. The CDR3 runs to 11 residues. Germline V CDR1 and CDR2: SGDLS, YYNGEE. The CDR3: CASSVGQGDTF. CDR3 coding DNA: TGTGCCAGCAGCGTAGGGCAGGGCGACACCTTC. Full variable domain (remainder filled in from reference TRBV9 and TRBJ1-2): DSGVTQTPKHLITATGQRVTLRCSPRSGDLSVYWYQQSLDQGLQFLIQYYNGEERAKGNILERFSAQQFPDLHSELNLSSLELGDSALYFCASSVGQGDTFGSGTRLTVV.

This clonotype has a count of ten or more. CDR3 sequence reads: CASSNDRYNEQFF. DNA for the CDR3: TGTGCCAGCAGCAACGACAGGTACAATGAGCAGTTCTTC. V gene TRBV5-6 combines with J gene TRBJ2-1; TRBD1 might be the D (6 bases). Germline CDR1 and CDR2: SGHDT and YYEEEE. The CDR3 loop spans 13 amino acids. V was pared by 4 bases and J by 4 bases, with 9 bases between. Drawing the rest from reference TRBV5-6 and TRBJ2-1, the complete variable domain is DAGVTQSPTHLIKTRGQQVTLRCSPKSGHDTVSWYQQALGQGPQFIFQYYEEEERQRGNFPDRFSGHQFPNYSSELNVNALLLGDSALYLCASSNDRYNEQFFGPGTRLTVL.